The rows below give T cell receptor beta chains drawn from one sample of a study of PD-1 and CTLA-4 blockade in melanoma. TCRdb's copy holds only in-frame clones and misses some; the assay was immunoSEQ multiplex PCR. The table includes about 16,000 clones, around 70% detected once. The source was CD8+ T cells from peripheral blood, collected from a patient given anti-PD-1 treatment. Receptors originate from a human donor with melanoma. The CDR3 runs from the conserved cysteine through the conserved F or W. A D gene is named only where the DNA matches it firmly. Clone size is shown for a subset of rows, as once, few, many or a class of expanded clone.

J gene,V gene,clone size,D gene,CDR3 DNA,CDR3 protein
TRBJ2-1,TRBV5-6,-,-,TGTGCCAGCAGCTTGGATCTGGGAAATGAGCAGTTCTTC,CASSLDLGNEQFF
TRBJ2-2,TRBV29-1,-,TRBD2,TGCAGCGTTGACACTGGACTAGCGGTGAACACCGGGGAGCTGTTTTTT,CSVDTGLAVNTGELFF
TRBJ2-1,TRBV11-2,-,TRBD2,TGTGCCAGCAGCTCCTCCGGGACTAGCTCCTACAATGAGCAGTTCTTC,CASSSSGTSSYNEQFF
TRBJ2-2,TRBV19,-,TRBD1,TGTGCCATCGAGGCAAGGGGGCTGCGGACCGGGGAGCTGTTTTTT,CAIEARGLRTGELFF
TRBJ1-2,TRBV6-2/TRBV6-3,-,-,TGTGCCAGCAGTTACACCCCGAAGCAGGGGTCCTATGGCTACACCTTC,CASSYTPKQGSYGYTF
TRBJ2-7,TRBV4-1,-,TRBD2,TGCGCCAGCAGCGTACTAGCGGGGGGGAGGTACGAGCAGTACTTC,CASSVLAGGRYEQYF
TRBJ2-2,TRBV7-9,once,-,TGTGCCAGCAGCTTAGGACCCAATGGGGCCGGGGAGCTGTTTTTT,CASSLGPNGAGELFF
TRBJ1-6,TRBV5-4,few,-,TGTGCCAGCAGCTTGGGGACGGCCCGGAGCTCCTATAATTCACCCCTCCACTTT,CASSLGTARSSYNSPLHF
TRBJ2-2,TRBV7-8,-,TRBD1,TGTGCCAGCAGCTTGACAGGGTTGAACGGGGAGCTGTTTTTT,CASSLTGLNGELFF
TRBJ2-6,TRBV7-9,-,-,TGTGCCAGCAGCTTAGGGGCCCTGGGGGCCAACGTCCTGACTTTC,CASSLGALGANVLTF
TRBJ2-3,TRBV4-1,-,-,TGCGCCAGCAGCCCGGACGTCCCTAGCACAGATACGCAGTATTTT,CASSPDVPSTDTQYF
TRBJ1-5,TRBV27,-,-,TGTGCCACCGGTAGGCAGAGCAATCAGCCCCAGCATTTT,CATGRQSNQPQHF
TRBJ2-3,TRBV4-1,-,TRBD2,TGCGCCAGCAGCCAAGTCTTCGCGGGGGGGCTAGCGCAGTATTTT,CASSQVFAGGLAQYF
TRBJ1-1,TRBV19,few,-,TGTGCCAGTAGTGGCGGCAGCCTGAACACTGAAGCTTTCTTT,CASSGGSLNTEAFF
TRBJ2-1,TRBV6-4,few,TRBD2,TGTGCCAGCAGTGAGGGACTAGCGGGGAACAATGAGCAGTTCTTC,CASSEGLAGNNEQFF
TRBJ1-2,TRBV5-4,-,TRBD1,TGTGCCAGCAGGCTCACCGGGACAGGATATGGCTACACCTTC,CASRLTGTGYGYTF
TRBJ1-6,TRBV5-5,-,-,TGTGCCAGCAGCCCTTGGGTGACAGGTGGCAATTCACCCCTCCACTTT,CASSPWVTGGNSPLHF
TRBJ2-1,TRBV29-1,few,-,TGCAGCGTTGAAGATGAAGCGCTTACCTACAATGAGCAGTTCTTC,CSVEDEALTYNEQFF
TRBJ2-2,TRBV27,-,TRBD1,TGTGCCAGCAGTTTATCGGGAGACAGGGTTCACACCGGGGAGCTGTTTTTT,CASSLSGDRVHTGELFF
TRBJ1-5,TRBV2,-,TRBD1,TGTGCCAGCAGCTCCGGGACAGGGAGAGATCAGCCCCAGCATTTT,CASSSGTGRDQPQHF
TRBJ1-1,TRBV29-1,-,-,TGCAGCGTTGTGTCGGGCTCAAGGACTGAAGCTTTCTTT,CSVVSGSRTEAFF
TRBJ2-1,TRBV11-2,-,TRBD1,TGTGCCAGCAGCTTTGGGACAGGGATTGAGCAGTTCTTC,CASSFGTGIEQFF
TRBJ1-4,TRBV7-6,-,-,TGTGCCAGCAGCTCGGGGGCAACTAATGAAAAACTGTTTTTT,CASSSGATNEKLFF
TRBJ1-2,TRBV7-9,few,-,TGTGCCAGCAGCTCCCCCAACCAGGGAGACTATGGCTACACCTTC,CASSSPNQGDYGYTF
TRBJ1-5,TRBV6-5,medium-sized,TRBD1,TGTGCCAGCAGTCTGGGACAGAGGGGTCAGCCCCAGCATTTT,CASSLGQRGQPQHF
TRBJ1-2,TRBV5-6,-,-,TGTGCCAGCAGTTCCCGCTTCCGGGGGTATGGCTACACCTTC,CASSSRFRGYGYTF
TRBJ2-3,TRBV9,-,-,TGTGCCAGCAAAGGGGAGAACACAGATACGCAGTATTTT,CASKGENTDTQYF
TRBJ2-2,TRBV24-1,-,TRBD1,TGTGCCACCAGTGATGTCAGGGGGAAAGGCGGGGAGCTGTTTTTT,CATSDVRGKGGELFF
TRBJ2-7,TRBV11-2,-,-,TGTGCCAGCAGCTTATCGCGGAATCAAAAGTACGAGCAGTACTTC,CASSLSRNQKYEQYF
TRBJ2-7,TRBV10-2,few,TRBD1,TGCGCCAGCAGTGAGTCAACAGGGGGAACCTACGAGCAGTACTTC,CASSESTGGTYEQYF
TRBJ2-1,TRBV10-1,-,-,TGCGCCAGCAGTGAGAGCCGGGACCCTTACAATGAGCAGTTCTTC,CASSESRDPYNEQFF
TRBJ1-2,TRBV14,-,-,TGTGCCAGCAGCCCCCCGGGGCAGAACTATGGCTACACCTTC,CASSPPGQNYGYTF
TRBJ2-7,TRBV28,medium-sized,TRBD1,TGTGCCAGCAGTTGGGACAGGGATAACGAGCAGTACTTC,CASSWDRDNEQYF
TRBJ1-1,TRBV5-1,-,-,TGCGCCAGCAGCCTGGGAGGAATCGGCTACACTGAAGCTTTCTTT,CASSLGGIGYTEAFF
TRBJ2-1,TRBV27,-,-,TGTGCCAGCAGTTATCAGGGGTACTACAATGAGCAGTTCTTC,CASSYQGYYNEQFF